Listed below are T cell receptor beta chains from one sample, sequenced in a study of control samples from healthy donors and cancer patients. Some clones are missing from TCRdb's copy, which holds only in-frame ones; the method was immunoSEQ multiplex PCR. The sample shows roughly 100,000 clones, 83% of them seen only once. What was sequenced was blood. Receptor source: a woman between 45 and 60 years old in good health. CDR3s include the opening cysteine and the closing phenylalanine or tryptophan. D genes are given only for firm matches. Clone size appears in some rows only: once, few, many, or a class for an expanded clone.

abundance: NA; v_gene: TRBV5-1; d_gene: TRBD1; j_gene: TRBJ2-2; CDR3aa: CASSSGQGWTGELFF; CDR3nt: TGCGCCAGCAGCTCTGGACAGGGGTGGACCGGGGAGCTGTTTTTT
abundance: NA; v_gene: TRBV2; d_gene: TRBD1; j_gene: TRBJ1-4; CDR3aa: CASSIQGTNEKLFF; CDR3nt: TGTGCCAGCAGTATACAGGGGACTAATGAAAAACTGTTTTTT
abundance: NA; v_gene: TRBV3-1/TRBV3-2; d_gene: NA; j_gene: TRBJ1-2; CDR3aa: CASSRAAQGRGGGGYTF; CDR3nt: TGTGCCAGCAGCCGAGCAGCCCAGGGCCGAGGGGGAGGTGGCTACACCTTC
abundance: NA; v_gene: TRBV4-2; d_gene: NA; j_gene: TRBJ1-6; CDR3aa: CASSQPNSPLHF; CDR3nt: TGTGCCAGCAGCCAACCGAATTCACCCCTCCACTTT
abundance: NA; v_gene: TRBV3-1/TRBV3-2; d_gene: NA; j_gene: TRBJ1-2; CDR3aa: CASSQDTVGYTF; CDR3nt: TGTGCCAGCAGCCAAGACACAGTCGGCTACACCTTC
abundance: few; v_gene: TRBV9; d_gene: NA; j_gene: TRBJ2-1; CDR3aa: CASSVGGSYNEQFF; CDR3nt: TGTGCCAGCAGCGTAGGGGGCTCCTACAATGAGCAGTTCTTC
abundance: NA; v_gene: TRBV5-1; d_gene: NA; j_gene: TRBJ1-2; CDR3aa: CASSLLGAGDGYTF; CDR3nt: TGCGCCAGCAGCTTGTTGGGAGCAGGGGATGGCTACACCTTC
abundance: NA; v_gene: TRBV12-3/TRBV12-4; d_gene: NA; j_gene: TRBJ1-5; CDR3aa: CASSFYANQPQHF; CDR3nt: TGTGCCAGCAGTTTCTACGCCAATCAGCCCCAGCATTTT
abundance: NA; v_gene: TRBV30; d_gene: NA; j_gene: TRBJ1-2; CDR3aa: CAWRGANDYGYTF; CDR3nt: TGTGCCTGGAGAGGGGCGAATGACTATGGCTACACCTTC
abundance: NA; v_gene: TRBV5-1; d_gene: NA; j_gene: TRBJ2-3; CDR3aa: CASSLTGFTDTQYF; CDR3nt: TGCGCCAGCAGCTTGACTGGGTTTACAGATACGCAGTATTTT
abundance: NA; v_gene: TRBV19; d_gene: NA; j_gene: TRBJ1-2; CDR3aa: CASRETGNYGYTF; CDR3nt: TGTGCCAGTAGGGAGACCGGAAACTATGGCTACACCTTC
abundance: NA; v_gene: TRBV7-3; d_gene: NA; j_gene: TRBJ2-1; CDR3aa: CASSLTRFNEQFF; CDR3nt: TGTGCCAGCAGCTTAACCCGGTTCAATGAGCAGTTCTTC
abundance: NA; v_gene: TRBV7-2; d_gene: NA; j_gene: TRBJ1-2; CDR3aa: CASSLAGGSDGYTF; CDR3nt: TGTGCCAGCAGCTTAGCGGGAGGGTCGGACGGCTACACCTTC
abundance: once; v_gene: TRBV7-3; d_gene: TRBD1; j_gene: TRBJ1-1; CDR3aa: CASSQSGQGHTEAFF; CDR3nt: TGTGCCAGCAGCCAATCAGGACAGGGCCACACTGAAGCTTTCTTT
abundance: NA; v_gene: TRBV10-3; d_gene: NA; j_gene: TRBJ1-4; CDR3aa: CAIGGDPNEKLFF; CDR3nt: TGTGCCATCGGCGGGGACCCTAATGAAAAACTGTTTTTT
abundance: NA; v_gene: TRBV5-1; d_gene: NA; j_gene: TRBJ2-1; CDR3aa: CASSLLIGKGNEQFF; CDR3nt: TGCGCCAGCAGCTTGCTAATAGGGAAGGGGAATGAGCAGTTCTTC
abundance: NA; v_gene: TRBV14; d_gene: NA; j_gene: TRBJ1-4; CDR3aa: CASSHRVSTNEKLFF; CDR3nt: TGTGCCAGCAGCCACAGGGTCTCAACTAATGAAAAACTGTTTTTT
abundance: NA; v_gene: TRBV7-9; d_gene: TRBD1; j_gene: TRBJ2-5; CDR3aa: CASSFLTGGETQYF; CDR3nt: TGTGCCAGCAGCTTCCTAACAGGGGGAGAGACCCAGTACTTC
abundance: NA; v_gene: TRBV6-2/TRBV6-3; d_gene: NA; j_gene: TRBJ2-3; CDR3aa: CANSSYGVSTDTQYF; CDR3nt: TGTGCCAACAGTTCCTATGGGGTAAGCACAGATACGCAGTATTTT
abundance: NA; v_gene: TRBV6-5; d_gene: TRBD1; j_gene: TRBJ1-2; CDR3aa: CASSSSTGGYGYTF; CDR3nt: TGTGCCAGCAGCTCTTCGACAGGGGGCTATGGCTACACCTTC